Shown below are 28 T cell receptor beta chains from a single sample sequenced in a study of beta chain features in type 1 diabetes listed by TCRdb under 2018. Library construction relied on the immunoSEQ multiplex PCR assay. All of the isolated RNA was reverse transcribed with the High Capacity cDNA Reverse Transcription Kit, so expressed TCRB transcripts were sequenced. As stored in TCRdb, this immuneACCESS dataset retains in-frame rearrangements with V and J assigned. A fraction of the clones does not appear; measured against another copy, unresolved V genes explain less than half of the discrepancy, and the remainder lacks a known reason. This sample gives 200,000 to 250,000 clones in total; 25% to 35% of them show up just once. Approximately 4% of the sample is in the top ten clones. The sequencing sample was made of central memory CD4+ T cells from blood. These receptors all stem from a man aged 30 to 45 in good health.

CDR3 amino acids: CASSVPEGGPYNEQFF. The CDR3 nucleotides are TGTGCCAGCAGTGTCCCGGAAGGCGGCCCCTACAATGAGCAGTTCTTC. This chain links TRBV25-1 with TRBJ2-1; D is uncertain. The V gene lost 4 bases and the J gene lost 2 bases, with 15 bases spanning the gap. The germline V gene has CDR1 MGHDK and CDR2 SYGVNS. The CDR3 contains 16 residues.

This clone appeared once. The rearrangement uses TRBV11-3 and TRBJ2-7; D not resolved. CDR3 length equals 12 residues. V lost 2 bases and J 3 bases, leaving 5 bases between the germline ends. CDR1 is SGHNT, CDR2 YENEEA, per germline. CDR3 region: CASSLNGYEQYF. CDR3 in DNA: TGTGCCAGCAGCTTAAACGGCTACGAGCAGTACTTC.

The chain joins TRBV10-3 to TRBJ2-3; 10 nucleotides match TRBD1. V shed 0 bases and J 6 bases; nucleotides not matched to a gene: 0. Germline assignment: CDR1 ENHRY and CDR2 SYGVKD. This CDR3 comprises 14 residues. The CDR3 bases are TGTGCCATCAGTGAGTCGGACAGGGGGGATACGCAGTATTTT. Amino acid sequence: CAISESDRGDTQYF.

The V gene is TRBV4-1, the J gene TRBJ2-3; D remains ambiguous. V was trimmed by 5 bases and J by 2 bases, leaving 14 bases between them. The germline V gene encodes CDR1 MGHRA and CDR2 YSYEKL. The CDR3 length is 15 residues. The CDR3 DNA follows: TGCGCCAGCAGCAATTTAGGCAGCTCCACAGATACGCAGTATTTT. Its translation is CASSNLGSSTDTQYF.

This clone was observed a few times. The chain has TRBV27 and TRBJ1-5, with 10 bases matching TRBD1. With V trimmed by 5 bases and J by 4 bases, 8 bases remained unmatched. Germline CDR1 is MNHEY and CDR2 is SMNVEV (reference sequence). The CDR3 runs 16 residues. In nucleotides, the CDR3 is TGTGCCAGCAGTCCAGGCTGGGACAGGGGAAATCAGCCCCAGCATTTT. It codes for CASSPGWDRGNQPQHF.

The V gene is TRBV28, the J gene TRBJ1-5, with unresolved D. With 7 bases removed from V and 4 bases from J, the gap between germline ends came to 11 bases. CDR3 length equals 13 residues. Germline lookup yields CDR1 MDHEN and CDR2 SYDVKM. The CDR3 region is CASNSFLNQPQHF. The CDR3 nucleotides read TGTGCCAGCAACAGCTTTCTAAATCAGCCCCAGCATTTT. The full variable domain, in which reference TRBV28 and TRBJ1-5 provide the parts outside the CDR3, is DVKVTQSSRYLVKRTGEKVFLECVQDMDHENMFWYRQDPGLGLRLIYFSYDVKMKEKGDIPEGYSVSREKKERFSLILESASTNQTSMYLCASNSFLNQPQHFGDGTRLSIL.

The chain is built from TRBV29-1 and TRBJ1-2; maybe TRBD1 (5 bases). V was trimmed by 4 bases and J by 0 bases, leaving 9 bases between them. The CDR3 extends over 13 amino acids. The germline V gene encodes CDR1 SQVTM and CDR2 ANQGSEA. The CDR3 DNA sequence: TGCAGCGTTGCTCCAGGGACTAACTATGGCTACACCTTC. The encoded protein is CSVAPGTNYGYTF.

J is TRBJ2-3 and V is TRBV7-2, with 9 bases matching TRBD2. The CDR3 loop spans 17 amino acids. The V gene end was trimmed by 1 base and the J gene end by 1 base; junction bases not matched to a gene: 6. Germline V gene data show CDR1 as SGHTA and CDR2 as FQGNSA. In DNA, the CDR3 is TGTGCCAGCAGCTTAGGAAATAGCGGGAGAGGCACAGATACGCAGTATTTT. This translates into CASSLGNSGRGTDTQYF.

The table lists this clone with a few counts. The J gene is TRBJ2-1, the V gene TRBV14, with 9 bases that match TRBD2. From germline, CDR1 is SGHDN and CDR2 FVKESK. CDR3 size: 16 residues. Germline trimming cut 3 bases from V and 6 bases from J; bases unmatched to any gene: 9. CDR3 region: CASSHLAGGPSNEQFF. The CDR3 DNA is TGTGCCAGCAGCCATTTGGCGGGAGGGCCTAGCAATGAGCAGTTCTTC.

V is TRBV6-1 and J is TRBJ2-1; D call uncertain. Trimming removed 7 bases at V and 5 bases at J, with 12 bases between. This CDR3 spans 13 amino acids. CDR1 MNHNS and CDR2 SASEGT come from the germline V gene. The CDR3 region has the DNA TGTGCCAGCACAATGTGGGAACACAATGAGCAGTTCTTC. Its protein product is CASTMWEHNEQFF.

This clone was observed a handful of times. This may come from a read error, since a much larger clone is one base off. V gene TRBV30 combines with J gene TRBJ2-3, with D uncertain. The CDR3 sequence is 13 residues long. With 7 bases removed from V and 1 base from J, the gap between germline ends came to 12 bases. Germline CDR1 is GTSNPN and CDR2 is SVGIG (reference sequence). This chain's CDR3 is CAFSTVRTDTQYF. Here the CDR3 DNA reads TGTGCCTTTTCGACTGTTCGCACAGATACGCAGTATTTT.

This clone was observed once. The chain recombines TRBV5-4 with TRBJ2-7; the D gene could be TRBD1 or TRBD2 (6 bases each). The germline CDR1 and CDR2 sequences are SGHNT and YYREEE (reference sequence). The CDR3 has 14 amino acids. Trimming took 4 bases from V and 5 from J, leaving 16 bases between them. The CDR3 region is CASSPRGGSHEQYF. CDR3 sequence (DNA): TGTGCCAGCAGCCCTCGAGGGGGGTCCCACGAGCAGTACTTC.

This clone was seen a handful of times. This chain links TRBV7-9 with TRBJ2-5; 14 bases align to TRBD2. CDR3 length: 15 residues. V dropped 4 bases and J dropped 2; count of bases not matched to a gene: 0. CDR1 and CDR2 (germline): SEHNR, FQNEAQ (reference sequence). CDR3 DNA sequence: TGTGCCAGCAGCTGGACTAGCGGGAGGCAAGAGACCCAGTACTTC. Protein: CASSWTSGRQETQYF.

This clone appeared a few times. The chain is built from TRBV7-2 and TRBJ2-3; 7 bases are shared with TRBD1. Germline V CDR1 and CDR2: SGHTA, FQGNSA. CDR3 length: 15 residues. Trimming removed 1 base from V and 2 bases from J; junction bases left unmatched: 3. DNA for the CDR3: TGTGCCAGCAGCTTAGAAGGGGGCTTCACAGATACGCAGTATTTT. Translated, it gives CASSLEGGFTDTQYF.

This clone was seen repeatedly, ten times or more. The chain is built from TRBV30 and TRBJ2-2; possibly TRBD1 for D (6 bases). CDR3 length equals 16 residues. V was clipped by 3 bases and J by 7 bases, with 21 bases between them. Germline V lookup: CDR1 GTSNPN, CDR2 SVGIG (reference sequence). This chain's CDR3 is CAWSPLGAGFVGELFF. DNA for the CDR3: TGTGCCTGGAGCCCTTTGGGGGCAGGGTTCGTCGGGGAGCTGTTTTTT. The entire variable domain, with the rest obtained from reference TRBV30 and TRBJ2-2, is as follows: SQTIHQWPATLVQPVGSPLSLECTVEGTSNPNLYWYRQAAGRGLQLLFYSVGIGQISSEVPQNLSASRPQDRQFILSSKKLLLSDSGFYLCAWSPLGAGFVGELFFGEGSRLTVL.

This clone occurred a few times. The V and J genes are TRBV29-1 and TRBJ2-3, with 10 bases aligning to TRBD2. Germline loops: CDR1 SQVTM, CDR2 ANQGSEA. The CDR3 has 15 residues. Germline trimming cut 5 bases from V and 1 base from J; bases unmatched to any gene: 6. CDR3 amino acids: CSVPRTSGGTDTQYF. CDR3 sequence (DNA): TGCAGCGTTCCCCGGACTAGCGGAGGCACAGATACGCAGTATTTT.

V usage is TRBV19 and J usage is TRBJ1-1; D perhaps matches TRBD1 (5 bases). The CDR3 is 13 residues long. CDR1 LNHDA and CDR2 SQIVND come from the germline V gene (reference sequence). V was clipped by 3 bases and J by 6 bases, with 11 bases between them. The chain's CDR3 is CASSIMRDAEAFF. CDR3 DNA: TGTGCCAGTAGTATTATGCGGGACGCTGAAGCTTTCTTT.

The rearrangement joins TRBV11-2 to TRBJ2-5, with 10 bases aligning to TRBD2. Germline trimming cut 5 bases from V and 5 bases from J; bases unmatched to any gene: 14. The CDR3 is 17 residues long. Germline V gene data show CDR1 as SGHAT and CDR2 as FQNNGV. The CDR3 region has the DNA TGTGCCAGCAGCCGCGTCCCAATAGCGGGGGGTAGGGAGACCCAGTACTTC. Its translation is CASSRVPIAGGRETQYF. The whole variable domain, remainder taken from reference TRBV11-2 and TRBJ2-5, is EAGVAQSPRYKIIEKRQSVAFWCNPISGHATLYWYQQILGQGPKLLIQFQNNGVVDDSQLPKDRFSAERLKGVDSTLKIQPAKLEDSAVYLCASSRVPIAGGRETQYFGPGTRLLVL.

The sample holds a few counts of this clone. V usage is TRBV29-1 and J usage is TRBJ2-1; D is possibly TRBD1 or TRBD2 (7 bases each). Trimming removed 2 bases at V and 0 bases at J, with 17 bases between. The CDR3 spans 17 residues. The germline V gene encodes CDR1 SQVTM and CDR2 ANQGSEA. CDR3 nucleotide sequence: TGCAGCGTTGAAATGAGGGGGGGACAGAGCTCCTACAATGAGCAGTTCTTC. Translated: CSVEMRGGQSSYNEQFF.

The chain uses TRBV7-7 and TRBJ2-5; weak D call: TRBD1 (7 bases). Germline V lookup: CDR1 SSHAT, CDR2 FNYEAQ (reference sequence). This CDR3 has 14 residues. Between the trimmed V and J ends, which lost 5 bases and 2 bases, there was a span of 12 bases. CDR3 in DNA: TGTGCCAGCAGCCCGACAGGGACTCAAGAGACCCAGTACTTC. Its translation is CASSPTGTQETQYF.

The rearrangement joins TRBV5-1 to TRBJ1-5, with D hard to call. Trimming cost V 0 bases and J 5 bases, with 12 bases left between them. This CDR3 spans 15 amino acids. Germline CDR1 SGHRS, CDR2 YFSETQ. CDR3 sequence (DNA): TGCGCCAGCAGCTTGGACGGACGAGAGCATCAGCCCCAGCATTTT. Its protein is CASSLDGREHQPQHF.

This clone has a handful of counts. The rearrangement joins TRBV7-7 to TRBJ2-3; D unclear. V lost 4 bases and J lost 3, with 8 bases in between. Germline V lookup: CDR1 SSHAT, CDR2 FNYEAQ (reference sequence). CDR3 length: 13 amino acids. The CDR3 here is CASSSLGTDTQYF. CDR3 DNA sequence: TGTGCCAGCAGCTCCCTGGGTACAGATACGCAGTATTTT.

This clone was detected only a few times. The chain uses TRBV6-5 and TRBJ2-3; D is uncertain. CDR3 length equals 13 residues. V dropped 10 bases and J dropped 2 bases, with 13 bases sitting between them. Germline CDR1 and CDR2: MNHEY and SVGAGI. CDR3 protein: CATGLRDTDTQYF. CDR3 nucleotide sequence: TGTGCCACGGGTCTCAGAGACACAGATACGCAGTATTTT.

In regard to this clone: This may stem from a read error, because a much larger clone lies one nucleotide away. This specimen includes other DNA sequences encoding the same CDR3. The rearrangement uses TRBV18 and TRBJ2-5; no definite D call. CDR1 KGHSH and CDR2 LQKENI come from the germline V gene. V was cut by 2 bases and J by 4 bases, with 5 bases left in between. The CDR3 consists of 12 residues. This CDR3 is CASSPKGETQYF. CDR3 bases: TGTGCCAGCTCACCAAAGGGAGAGACCCAGTACTTC.

The chain combines TRBV14 with TRBJ2-5; D uncertain. Trimming took off 0 bases at V and 13 bases at J, with 12 bases between the two ends. The CDR3 consists of 12 residues. The germline V gene has CDR1 SGHDN and CDR2 FVKESK. CDR3 coding DNA: TGTGCCAGCAGCCAAGAGAGCGTCCATCCGTACTTC. Residues: CASSQESVHPYF.

Comment on this clone: Other DNA sequences in this sample translate to the same CDR3. The rearrangement uses TRBV10-3 and TRBJ2-7; D is uncertain. The CDR3 covers 12 residues. V was cut by 4 bases and J by 3 bases, with 7 bases left in between. CDR1 is ENHRY and CDR2 is SYGVKD in the germline V gene. CDR3 sequence: CAISVGRYEQYF. DNA of the CDR3: TGTGCCATCAGTGTAGGTCGCTACGAGCAGTACTTC.

This clone was found a few times. This chain links TRBV2 with TRBJ2-3; D perhaps matches TRBD1 (6 bases). Trimming took 8 bases from V and 1 from J, leaving 13 bases between them. The V gene's germline CDR1 is SNHLY and CDR2 FYNNEI. The CDR3 is 14 residues long. CDR3 DNA: TGTGCCAGCGGGGGCCGGACGGGCACAGATACGCAGTATTTT. Translating gives CASGGRTGTDTQYF.

This clone occurred a few times. V usage is TRBV5-1 and J usage is TRBJ2-7, with TRBD1 as a possible D gene (5 bases). Trimming took 0 bases from V and 0 from J, leaving 10 bases between them. Germline values: CDR1 SGHRS, CDR2 YFSETQ. The CDR3 is 15 amino acids. CDR3 sequence reads: CASSLETASSYEQYF. CDR3 sequence (DNA): TGCGCCAGCAGCTTGGAGACAGCGAGCTCCTACGAGCAGTACTTC.